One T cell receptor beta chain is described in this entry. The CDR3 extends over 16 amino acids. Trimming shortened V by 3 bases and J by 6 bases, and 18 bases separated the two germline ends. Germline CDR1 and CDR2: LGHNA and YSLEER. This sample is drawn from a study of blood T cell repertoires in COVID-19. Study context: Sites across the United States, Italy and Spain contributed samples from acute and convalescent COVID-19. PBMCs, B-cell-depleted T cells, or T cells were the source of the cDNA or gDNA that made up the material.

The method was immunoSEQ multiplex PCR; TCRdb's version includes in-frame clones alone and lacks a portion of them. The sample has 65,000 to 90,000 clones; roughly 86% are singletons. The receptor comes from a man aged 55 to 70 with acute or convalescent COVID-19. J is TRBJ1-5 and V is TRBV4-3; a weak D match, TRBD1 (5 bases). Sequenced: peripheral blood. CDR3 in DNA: TGCGCCAGCAGCCATACTTCCGGGACCGGGAGTCAGCCCCAGCATTTT. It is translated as CASSHTSGTGSQPQHF.